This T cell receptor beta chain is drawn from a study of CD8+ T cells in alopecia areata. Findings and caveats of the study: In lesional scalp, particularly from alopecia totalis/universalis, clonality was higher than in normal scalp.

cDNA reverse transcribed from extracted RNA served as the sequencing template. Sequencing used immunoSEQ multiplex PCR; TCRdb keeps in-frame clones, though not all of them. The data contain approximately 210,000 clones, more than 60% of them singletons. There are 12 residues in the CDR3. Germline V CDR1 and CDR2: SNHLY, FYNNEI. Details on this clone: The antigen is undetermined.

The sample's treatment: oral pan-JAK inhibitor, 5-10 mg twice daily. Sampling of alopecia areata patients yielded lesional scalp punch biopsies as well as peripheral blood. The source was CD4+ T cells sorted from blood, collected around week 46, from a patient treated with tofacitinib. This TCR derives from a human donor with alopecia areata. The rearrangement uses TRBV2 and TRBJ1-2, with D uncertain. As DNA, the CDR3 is TGTACCATCTGGGGAGGCGGCGGAGGCTACACCTTC. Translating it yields CTIWGGGGGYTF.